This is a list of T cell receptor beta chains from one sample in a study of shared clonotypes between healthy human individuals. Using immunoSEQ multiplex PCR, the repertoire was profiled, and TCRdb retains in-frame clones only, with some absent. Among about 530,000 clones listed, 75% to 80% were seen once. Sequenced sample: PBMCs. The receptors stem from a woman between 40 and 50 years old in good health. Some clones in this sample may be carry-over from other donors' samples. CDR3s include the opening cysteine and the closing phenylalanine or tryptophan.

j_call: TRBJ1-5; v_call: TRBV30; cdr3_length: 13; cdr3_aa: CAWSGGSNQPQHF
j_call: TRBJ1-5; v_call: TRBV5-8; cdr3_length: 14; cdr3_aa: CASSLWRANQPQHF
j_call: TRBJ2-5; v_call: TRBV19; cdr3_length: 13; cdr3_aa: CASSVGTSGTQYF
j_call: TRBJ1-1; v_call: TRBV5-4; cdr3_length: 14; cdr3_aa: CASSQYGLNTEAFF
j_call: TRBJ2-1; v_call: TRBV4-3; cdr3_length: 15; cdr3_aa: CASSPPWNSYNEQFF
j_call: TRBJ1-2; v_call: TRBV6-4; cdr3_length: 13; cdr3_aa: CASSAGGTYGYTF
j_call: TRBJ2-1; v_call: TRBV27; cdr3_length: 16; cdr3_aa: CASSLSGADRYNEQFF
j_call: TRBJ2-1; v_call: TRBV28; cdr3_length: 15; cdr3_aa: CASSFWESSYNEQFF
j_call: TRBJ2-7; v_call: TRBV7-8; cdr3_length: 15; cdr3_aa: CASSLEPGTAYEQYF
j_call: TRBJ2-2; v_call: TRBV19; cdr3_length: 14; cdr3_aa: CASSISRNTGELFF
j_call: TRBJ2-5; v_call: TRBV19; cdr3_length: 11; cdr3_aa: CASSTGETQYF
j_call: TRBJ2-7; v_call: TRBV7-8; cdr3_length: 16; cdr3_aa: CASSLVGGEGAGEQYF
j_call: TRBJ2-3; v_call: TRBV7-3; cdr3_length: 15; cdr3_aa: CASSSSGSRTDTQYF
j_call: TRBJ2-3; v_call: TRBV11-2; cdr3_length: 16; cdr3_aa: CASSFHPALGTDTQYF
j_call: TRBJ2-7; v_call: TRBV2; cdr3_length: 12; cdr3_aa: CASTSRVAEQYF
j_call: TRBJ2-1; v_call: TRBV7-2; cdr3_length: 17; cdr3_aa: CASSYLLAGGSHNEQFF
j_call: TRBJ2-2; v_call: TRBV7-2; cdr3_length: 14; cdr3_aa: CASSLGLAAGELFF
j_call: TRBJ2-1; v_call: TRBV4-1; cdr3_length: 17; cdr3_aa: CASSQARTPEGGLEQFF
j_call: TRBJ2-2; v_call: TRBV7-3; cdr3_length: 15; cdr3_aa: CASSSGTGNTGELFF
j_call: TRBJ1-5; v_call: TRBV19; cdr3_length: 15; cdr3_aa: CASSIWRDSGQPQHF